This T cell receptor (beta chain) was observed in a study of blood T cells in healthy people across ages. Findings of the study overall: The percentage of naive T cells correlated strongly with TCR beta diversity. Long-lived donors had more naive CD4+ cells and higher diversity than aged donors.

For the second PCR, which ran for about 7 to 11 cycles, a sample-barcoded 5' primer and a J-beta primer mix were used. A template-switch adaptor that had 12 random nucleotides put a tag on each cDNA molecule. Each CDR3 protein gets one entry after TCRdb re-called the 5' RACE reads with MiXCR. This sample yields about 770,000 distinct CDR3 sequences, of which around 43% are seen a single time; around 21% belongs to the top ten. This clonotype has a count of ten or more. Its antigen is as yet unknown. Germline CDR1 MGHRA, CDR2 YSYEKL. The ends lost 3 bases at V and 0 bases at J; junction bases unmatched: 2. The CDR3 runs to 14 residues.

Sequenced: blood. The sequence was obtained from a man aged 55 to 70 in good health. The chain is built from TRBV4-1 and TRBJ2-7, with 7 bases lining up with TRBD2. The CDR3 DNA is TGCGCCAGCAGCCAGGGCGGGGGCTCCTACGAGCAGTACTTC. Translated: CASSQGGGSYEQYF.